Presented here are 19 T cell receptor beta chains from one specimen sequenced in a study of vaccination effects on CD4 cells after COVID-19. Before any sequencing was done, the ViraFEST assay used viral peptide pools to expand antigen-specific CD4+ T cells. It was after around eleven days of culture that CD4+ T cells were isolated. Participants each got two BNT162b2 or mRNA-1273 vaccine doses. Assay: immunoSEQ multiplex PCR; the TCRdb copy retains only in-frame clones and omits some. The sample lists 15,000 or so clones, 75% to 80% occurring once. Which antigens these TCRs recognize remains unknown. The material was CD4+ T cells from PBMCs cultured with HCoV-NL63 spike peptides, obtained after COVID-19 vaccination. These receptors all come from a human donor who received a COVID-19 vaccine.

The chain recombines TRBV18 with TRBJ1-3; D is possibly TRBD1 (5 bases). Germline V CDR1 and CDR2: KGHSH, LQKENI. V lost 3 bases to trimming and J lost 0 bases, with 9 bases between them. The CDR3 runs to 15 residues. The CDR3 DNA is TGTGCCAGCTCACCGACAGAAGCCTCTGGAAACACCATATATTTT. Translation gives CASSPTEASGNTIYF.

The CDR3 coding sequence is TGTGCCAGTACCACTAGCGGGAGTTTCAATGAGCAGTTCTTC. It translates to CASTTSGSFNEQFF. V and J are TRBV19 and TRBJ2-1; 11 nucleotides line up with TRBD2. Trimming at V came to 7 bases and at J to 6 bases, leaving 5 bases not matched to a gene. CDR1 LNHDA and CDR2 SQIVND come from the germline V gene (reference sequence). The CDR3 sequence is 14 residues long.

The chain recombines TRBV7-2 with TRBJ2-5; TRBD2 agrees at 8 bases. CDR1 is SGHTA and CDR2 is FQGNSA in the germline V gene. The CDR3 extends over 14 amino acids. V lost 5 bases to trimming and J lost 5 bases; unmatched junction nucleotides: 7. CDR3 region: CASSRRTSPETQYF. CDR3 coding DNA: TGTGCCAGCAGCCGCCGGACTAGCCCCGAGACCCAGTACTTC.

Only a few counts were recorded for this clone. The genes are TRBV7-9 and TRBJ1-6, with TRBD1 as a possible D gene (5 bases). The CDR3 loop spans 13 amino acids. V was trimmed by 5 bases and J by 9 bases, leaving 11 bases between them. Germline assignment: CDR1 SEHNR and CDR2 FQNEAQ (reference sequence). This CDR3 is CASSRDQGSPLHF. The CDR3 region has the DNA TGTGCCAGCAGCAGAGATCAGGGTTCACCCCTCCACTTT.

This clone appeared a single time. J is TRBJ2-7 and V is TRBV28, with D tentatively TRBD1 or TRBD2 (5 bases each). Between the trimmed V and J ends, which lost 6 bases and 0 bases, there was a span of 15 bases. This CDR3 has 15 amino acids. Germline CDR1 and CDR2: MDHEN and SYDVKM. The CDR3 bases are TGTGCCAGCAGCTCCGGGGCGGCGAGCTCCTACGAGCAGTACTTC. It encodes CASSSGAASSYEQYF. The full variable domain, its missing parts supplied by reference TRBV28 and TRBJ2-7, is DVKVTQSSRYLVKRTGEKVFLECVQDMDHENMFWYRQDPGLGLRLIYFSYDVKMKEKGDIPEGYSVSREKKERFSLILESASTNQTSMYLCASSSGAASSYEQYFGPGTRLTVT.

The chain uses TRBV6-5 and TRBJ1-2, with a possible D match to TRBD1 (5 bases). The germline gives CDR1 MNHEY, CDR2 SVGAGI. The CDR3 covers 13 residues. V lost 5 bases and J 6 bases, leaving 13 bases between the germline ends. The CDR3 nucleotides read TGTGCCAGCAGTCCTTTGCGGGGCCATGGCTACACCTTC. Its translation: CASSPLRGHGYTF.

This sequence joins TRBV3-1 (or the pseudogene TRBV3-2) and TRBJ1-4; maybe TRBD1 (5 bases). The V gene lost 0 bases and the J gene lost 8 bases, with 16 bases spanning the gap. CDR3 size: 16 residues. Germline CDR1 is LGHDT and CDR2 is YNNKEL (reference sequence). The CDR3 nucleotides are TGTGCCAGCAGCCAAGAGGGGGGTAGGTCTTCAGAAAAACTGTTTTTT. It translates to CASSQEGGRSSEKLFF.

This sequence joins TRBV12-3 or TRBV12-4 and TRBJ1-1; TRBD1 might be the D (5 bases). The CDR3 runs 13 residues. Trimming shortened V by 1 base and J by 14 bases, and 17 bases separated the two germline ends. For the CDR3, the DNA is TGTGCCAGCAGTTTAGTCTGGACCCAGGGCCCCTTCTTT. It yields the protein CASSLVWTQGPFF.

The gene calls are TRBV20-1 and TRBJ1-2; D gene uncertain. This CDR3 comprises 11 residues. V lost 3 bases, J lost 4 bases, and 6 bases lay in between. Germline loops: CDR1 DFQATT, CDR2 SNEGSKA (reference sequence). CDR3 DNA sequence: TGCAGTGCTAGTTTGGGCTATGGCTACACCTTC. Its protein is CSASLGYGYTF.

The chain employs TRBV5-4 and TRBJ2-1; TRBD2 matches 13 bases. CDR3 length: 16 residues. Trimming took 1 base from V and 7 from J; bases not matched to a gene: 5. The germline gives CDR1 SGHNT, CDR2 YYREEE (reference sequence). The CDR3 sequence: CASSLSLAGGQNEQFF. CDR3 nucleotides: TGTGCCAGCAGCTTGTCACTAGCGGGAGGGCAGAATGAGCAGTTCTTC. The whole variable domain, remainder taken from reference TRBV5-4 and TRBJ2-1, is ETGVTQSPTHLIKTRGQQVTLRCSSQSGHNTVSWYQQALGQGPQFIFQYYREEENGRGNFPPRFSGLQFPNYSSELNVNALELDDSALYLCASSLSLAGGQNEQFFGPGTRLTVL.

V is TRBV5-1 and J is TRBJ2-7, with no clear D. CDR1 and CDR2 from the germline V gene are SGHRS and YFSETQ. V was trimmed by 6 bases and J by 3 bases, leaving 16 bases between them. The CDR3 covers 14 residues. This CDR3 reads CASTAIKDFYEQYF. Here the CDR3 DNA reads TGCGCCAGCACCGCTATTAAGGATTTCTACGAGCAGTACTTC.

The genes are TRBV29-1 and TRBJ2-3, with TRBD2 as a possible D gene (5 bases). Deletions cut 8 bases from V and 5 bases from J, with 14 bases between. Germline assignment: CDR1 SQVTM and CDR2 ANQGSEA. The CDR3 length is 12 residues. In DNA form, the CDR3 reads TGCAGCCACCGGGGTGAGGGAGATACGCAGTATTTT. Encoded protein: CSHRGEGDTQYF.

This sequence joins TRBV15 and TRBJ2-3, with 8 bases identical to TRBD1. The CDR3 sequence is 17 residues long. After removal of 0 bases from V and 4 bases from J, the junction contained 9 bases not matched to a gene. Germline V gene data show CDR1 as LNHNV and CDR2 as YYDKDF (reference sequence). CDR3 DNA: TGTGCCACCAGCAGAGATTCCTGGACAGGGTTGGCAGATACGCAGTATTTT. Amino acid sequence: CATSRDSWTGLADTQYF.

This clone was seen just once. The chain combines TRBV9 with TRBJ1-2, with 10 bases matching TRBD1. CDR3 length equals 14 residues. J gave up 5 bases and V 4 bases, and 5 bases lay outside the gene matches. The V gene's germline CDR1 is SGDLS and CDR2 YYNGEE. The CDR3 loop reads CASSKGQGSYGYTF. CDR3 DNA sequence: TGTGCCAGCAGCAAGGGACAGGGGTCGTATGGCTACACCTTC.

The chain couples TRBV4-1 to TRBJ2-5; possible D gene TRBD2, 6 bases. Deletions cut 5 bases from V and 2 bases from J, with 15 bases between. CDR3 length: 15 residues. The germline V gene has CDR1 MGHRA and CDR2 YSYEKL. CDR3 residues: CASSMLRSGQETQYF. The CDR3 nucleotides read TGCGCCAGCAGCATGCTTCGTAGCGGTCAAGAGACCCAGTACTTC.

The gene calls are TRBV19 and TRBJ2-7, with D tentatively TRBD1 (5 bases). The CDR3 is made up of 13 amino acids. Trimming took off 0 bases at V and 3 bases at J, with 6 bases between the two ends. From germline, CDR1 is LNHDA and CDR2 SQIVND (reference sequence). The CDR3 DNA is TGTGCCAGTAGTATAGAGACAGACTACGAGCAGTACTTC. Protein product: CASSIETDYEQYF. The entire variable domain, with the rest obtained from reference TRBV19 and TRBJ2-7, is as follows: DGGITQSPKYLFRKEGQNVTLSCEQNLNHDAMYWYRQDPGQGLRLIYYSQIVNDFQKGDIAEGYSVSREKKESFPLTVTSAQKNPTAFYLCASSIETDYEQYFGPGTRLTVT.

In its sample, this clone was seen a few times. This chain links TRBV12-3 or TRBV12-4 with TRBJ1-3; 7 nucleotides align to TRBD1. V trimming: 6 bases; J trimming: 9 bases; junction bases outside the gene matches: 5. The length of the CDR3 is 12 residues. The CDR3 coding sequence is TGTGCCAGCAGCCGACAGGGAGGCACCATATATTTT. It yields the protein CASSRQGGTIYF.

The chain employs TRBV6-4 and TRBJ1-1, with no clear D. The CDR3 spans 13 residues. Germline CDR1 MRHNA, CDR2 SNTAGT. V was clipped by 4 bases and J by 0 bases, with 6 bases between them. The CDR3 DNA follows: TGTGCCAGCAGTGCCCGGCTGAACACTGAAGCTTTCTTT. Residues: CASSARLNTEAFF.

This clone was detected only a few times. This rearrangement joins TRBV9 to TRBJ1-3, with 7 positions matching TRBD1. The germline gives CDR1 SGDLS, CDR2 YYNGEE. J was trimmed by 0 bases and V by 4 bases; bases with no gene match: 7. The CDR3 length is 16 residues. CDR3 DNA: TGTGCCAGCAGCATAACAGGACAGGTCTCTGGAAACACCATATATTTT. It codes for CASSITGQVSGNTIYF.